This is a list of T cell receptor beta chains from one sample in a study of Tregs in tolerant kidney transplant recipients. Repertoires were generated with immunoSEQ multiplex PCR, while TCRdb's copy carries only in-frame clones and drops some. Of some 70,000 clones in the sample, roughly 91% were seen once. The starting material was CD4+ T cells from blood, obtained before the transplant. The receptors come from a human donor who received a combined kidney and bone marrow transplant. Both conserved end residues are part of each CDR3. The D gene is left open where the match is weak.

v_call	d_call	cdr3_length	j_call	cdr3_aa	cdr3_nt
TRBV6-5	TRBD1	15	TRBJ2-7	CASRPGTGASYEQYF	TGTGCCAGCAGACCCGGGACAGGCGCCTCCTACGAGCAGTACTTC
TRBV30	NA	15	TRBJ1-4	CAWSLQGRLNEKLFF	TGTGCCTGGAGTTTACAGGGACGGCTTAATGAAAAACTGTTTTTT
TRBV29-1	NA	12	TRBJ2-2	CSVDTNTGELFF	TGCAGCGTGGACACGAACACCGGGGAGCTGTTTTTT
TRBV5-1	NA	11	TRBJ1-1	CASSGQFEAFF	TGCGCCAGCAGCGGCCAGTTTGAAGCTTTCTTT
TRBV7-6	TRBD2	18	TRBJ2-3	CASSSHLAGGPSPDTQYF	TGTGCCAGCAGCTCACACCTAGCGGGAGGGCCAAGCCCAGATACGCAGTATTTT
TRBV28	TRBD2	15	TRBJ2-1	CASSNEGGRYNEQFF	TGTGCCAGCAGCAATGAGGGCGGGAGGTACAATGAGCAGTTCTTC
TRBV4-1	TRBD1	17	TRBJ1-4	CASSLGTVTSTNEKLFF	TGCGCCAGCAGCCTCGGGACAGTTACGTCGACTAATGAAAAACTGTTTTTT
TRBV7-2	NA	17	TRBJ2-1	CASSLAGGGGTYNEQFF	TGTGCCAGCAGCCTAGCCGGGGGCGGGGGCACCTACAATGAGCAGTTCTTC
TRBV7-3	TRBD1	15	TRBJ2-7	CASSYSGQGGYEQYF	TGTGCCAGCAGTTACTCCGGACAGGGGGGGTACGAGCAGTACTTC
TRBV19	TRBD1	14	TRBJ1-1	CASSNRQGNTEAFF	TGTGCCAGTAGTAACCGACAGGGAAACACTGAAGCTTTCTTT